This TCR beta chain comes out of a study of regulatory T cells in long-lasting Graves disease. Study-wide points: Thyroid tissue went unstudied; only peripheral blood was examined. Owing to a sample size that was small, accuracy may have been reduced. Persistent disease was associated with favored TRBV28 usage and with favored use of TRBJ1-2 and TRBJ2-5.

The CDR3 is 14 amino acids. Looked up from germline, CDR1 is LNHDA and CDR2 is SQIVND (reference sequence). V lost 7 bases, J lost 5 bases, and 9 bases stayed unmatched. Time point of the sample: newly diagnosed GD, antithyroid drugs for less than 3 months. The TCR library was prepared using RNA isolated from PBMCs. Arm-PCR of CDR3 regions with iRepertoire HTBI primers generated TCR beta libraries. TCRdb analysed the multiplex PCR reads with MiXCR anew, one entry per CDR3 protein. The sample carries some 250,000 distinct CDR3 sequences, around 19% recorded once. This clonotype came up many times. Its cognate antigen is unknown. Separately, the same data were catalogued under a study of T cells in Graves' hyperthyroidism and ophthalmopathy. This second study notes: The study enrolled patients aged 18 to 65 with newly diagnosed hyperthyroidism of under 2 months' duration.

Sample: peripheral blood mononuclear cells (PBMCs), taken at new diagnosis, from a patient treated with antithyroid drugs. The rearrangement uses TRBV19 and TRBJ1-1; 8 bases are a match to TRBD1. The TCR comes from a woman aged 30 to 39 with Graves disease. CDR3 protein: CASTKDRVMTEAFF. Here the CDR3 DNA reads TGTGCCAGTACCAAGGACAGGGTGATGACTGAAGCTTTCTTT.